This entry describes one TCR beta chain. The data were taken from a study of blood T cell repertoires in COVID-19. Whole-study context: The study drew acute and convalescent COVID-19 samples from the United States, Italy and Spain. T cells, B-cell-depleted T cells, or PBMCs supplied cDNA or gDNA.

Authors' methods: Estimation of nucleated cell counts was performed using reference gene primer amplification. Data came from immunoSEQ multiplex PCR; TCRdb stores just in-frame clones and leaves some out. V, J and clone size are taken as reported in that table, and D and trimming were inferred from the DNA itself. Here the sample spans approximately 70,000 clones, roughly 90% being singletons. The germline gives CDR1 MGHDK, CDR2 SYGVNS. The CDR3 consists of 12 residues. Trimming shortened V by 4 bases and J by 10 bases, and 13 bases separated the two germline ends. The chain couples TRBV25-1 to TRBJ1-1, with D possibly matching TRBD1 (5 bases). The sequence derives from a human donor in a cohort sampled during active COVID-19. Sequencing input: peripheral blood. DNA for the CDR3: TGTGCCAGCAGTGTGGGGGGACGAGGAGCTTTCTTT. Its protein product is CASSVGGRGAFF.